The 25 T cell receptor beta chains in this list originate from one sample, sequenced in a study of blood T cell repertoires in COVID-19. Generated by immunoSEQ multiplex PCR, the TCRdb table keeps only in-frame clones and is missing some. Among hundreds of thousands of clones listed, about 86% were seen once. The sample was peripheral blood. The receptors derive from an elderly man with acute or convalescent COVID-19.

The chain links TRBV6-5 to TRBJ1-2; 9 positions match TRBD1. Germline values: CDR1 MNHEY, CDR2 SVGAGI. The ends lost 5 bases at V and 3 bases at J; junction bases unmatched: 7. The CDR3 spans 15 residues. CDR3 sequence (DNA): TGTGCCAGCAGTCCGGGACAGGGAGGCGACTATGGCTACACCTTC. Translating gives CASSPGQGGDYGYTF.

This chain connects TRBV7-9 to TRBJ2-7; D is undetermined. The CDR3 loop spans 16 amino acids. The germline CDR1 and CDR2 sequences are SEHNR and FQNEAQ (reference sequence). Trimming left V 4 bases short and J 6 bases short, with 22 bases between. CDR3: CASSSHLALSAAEQYF. The CDR3 bases are TGTGCCAGCAGCTCCCATTTGGCCCTATCGGCGGCCGAGCAGTACTTC.

A single count supports this clone. The CDR3 coding sequence is TGTGCCAGCAGTCACGACAGGGGCCAAAGGGAGACCCAGTACTTC. Its translation: CASSHDRGQRETQYF. The chain carries TRBV6-5 and TRBJ2-5; TRBD1 matches 8 bases. The CDR3 is made up of 15 amino acids. With V trimmed by 5 bases and J by 5 bases, 10 bases remained unmatched. Germline V lookup: CDR1 MNHEY, CDR2 SVGAGI.

CDR3 bases: TGTGCCAGTAGTATACCCAAGACAGGGAGCTCCTACGAGCAGTACTTC. The encoded protein is CASSIPKTGSSYEQYF. The V and J genes are TRBV19 and TRBJ2-7; 7 nucleotides line up with TRBD1. V was clipped by 2 bases and J by 0 bases; unmatched bases: 7. In germline, CDR1 is LNHDA, CDR2 SQIVND (reference sequence). The CDR3 totals 16 residues.

The rearrangement joins TRBV18 to TRBJ2-1; TRBD1 aligns across 8 bases. The CDR3 length is 16 residues. J lost 3 bases, V lost 2 bases, and 6 bases had no gene match. From germline, CDR1 is KGHSH and CDR2 LQKENI. The CDR3 region has the DNA TGTGCCAGCTCACCAGACAGGGGAGGACGCTACAATGAGCAGTTCTTC. Amino acid sequence: CASSPDRGGRYNEQFF.

The chain carries TRBV24-1 and TRBJ1-3; tentatively, D is TRBD1 (5 bases). Deletions cut 9 bases from V and 1 base from J, with 15 bases between. Germline lookup yields CDR1 KGHDR and CDR2 SFDVKD. The CDR3 runs to 15 residues. For the CDR3, the DNA is TGTGCCACCCCGTGGGGCTGGGCGTCTGGAAACACCATATATTTT. It codes for CATPWGWASGNTIYF.

CDR3 sequence: CASSQDSGQGTYEQYF. The CDR3, as DNA: TGTGCCAGCAGCCAAGATAGCGGACAGGGGACCTACGAGCAGTACTTC. V and J are TRBV4-2 and TRBJ2-7; 9 bases align to TRBD1. CDR1 LGHNA and CDR2 YNFKEQ come from the germline V gene. This CDR3 contains 16 residues. The V segment lost 0 bases and the J segment 2 bases; nucleotides outside the gene matches: 5.

This rearrangement joins TRBV7-2 to TRBJ2-1; 15 nucleotides match TRBD2. Germline V gene data show CDR1 as SGHTA and CDR2 as FQGNSA. With 5 bases clipped from V and 4 bases from J, the junction kept 6 bases outside the gene matches. This CDR3 is 17 amino acids long. Here the CDR3 reads CASSLGTSGRRYNEQFF. The DNA for the CDR3 is TGTGCCAGCAGCCTCGGGACTAGCGGGAGGCGATACAATGAGCAGTTCTTC.

The CDR3 bases are TGTGCCAGCAGTAGCGGACAGGGCGGCACAGATACGCAGTATTTT. It translates to CASSSGQGGTDTQYF. The chain is built from TRBV6-5 and TRBJ2-3, with 8 bases aligning to TRBD1. This CDR3 region has 15 residues. Germline V CDR1 and CDR2: MNHEY, SVGAGI. Losses at the gene ends were 5 bases for V and 1 base for J; bases not matched to a gene: 5.

The gene calls are TRBV18 and TRBJ1-1; 8 nucleotides match TRBD1. Germline-derived CDR1 and CDR2 are KGHSH and LQKENI. J lost 5 bases, V lost 6 bases, and 8 bases had no gene match. The CDR3 is 14 amino acids. In DNA form, the CDR3 reads TGTGCCAGCTCCCCAACAGGGGGGGGGACTGAAGCTTTCTTT. It specifies CASSPTGGGTEAFF.

This clone was picked up one time. The rearrangement links TRBV5-5 to TRBJ1-1; possibly TRBD1 for D (6 bases). The length of the CDR3 is 14 residues. Germline V lookup: CDR1 SGHKS, CDR2 YYEKEE (reference sequence). Trimming removed 3 bases at V and 5 bases at J, with 14 bases between. The CDR3 is CASSWGGQLTEAFF. The CDR3, as DNA: TGTGCCAGCAGCTGGGGGGGCCAATTGACTGAAGCTTTCTTT.

The chain combines TRBV7-3 with TRBJ2-1; 10 nucleotides match TRBD2. CDR3 length: 16 amino acids. Trimming took 3 bases from V and 4 from J; bases not matched to a gene: 6. In germline, CDR1 is SGHTA, CDR2 FQGTGA. CDR3 coding DNA: TGTGCCAGCAGCTTGACCGGGACTAGCGAGTACAATGAGCAGTTCTTC. It yields the protein CASSLTGTSEYNEQFF.

This clone was observed a handful of times. V usage is TRBV18 and J usage is TRBJ2-5; TRBD2 aligns across 14 bases. Germline V gene sequence: CDR1 KGHSH, CDR2 LQKENI. V shed 4 bases, J shed 7 bases, and the junction held 5 bases outside the gene matches. The CDR3 runs to 15 residues. The CDR3 protein is CASSRGLAGGGTQYF. In DNA form, the CDR3 reads TGTGCCAGCTCACGTGGACTAGCGGGAGGTGGGACCCAGTACTTC. The full variable domain, with the rest looked up from reference TRBV18 and TRBJ2-5, is NAGVMQNPRHLVRRRGQEARLRCSPMKGHSHVYWYRQLPEEGLKFMVYLQKENIIDESGMPKERFSAEFPKEGPSILRIQQVVRGDSAAYFCASSRGLAGGGTQYFGPGTRLLVL.

V usage is TRBV19 and J usage is TRBJ1-3; 7 bases fit TRBD1. The CDR3 sequence is 15 residues long. Trimming took 4 bases from V and 0 from J; bases not matched to a gene: 3. Germline CDR1 reads LNHDA; CDR2 reads SQIVND (reference sequence). CDR3 coding DNA: TGTGCCAGTAGTACCCAGGGGGACTCTGGAAACACCATATATTTT. Translation: CASSTQGDSGNTIYF.

This chain links TRBV18 with TRBJ1-3; a weak D match, TRBD1 (5 bases). CDR3 length equals 16 residues. CDR1 is KGHSH, CDR2 LQKENI, per germline. Deletions cut 2 bases from V and 2 bases from J, with 13 bases between. The CDR3 DNA reads TGTGCCAGCTCACCAGGACACTCCGCGGCTGGAAACACCATATATTTT. Protein product: CASSPGHSAAGNTIYF.

The genes are TRBV6-5 and TRBJ1-3; the D gene is possibly TRBD1 (5 bases). The CDR3 spans 12 residues. Germline CDR1 is MNHEY and CDR2 is SVGAGI. The V and J ends lost 5 bases and 8 bases respectively, with 10 bases between them. This CDR3 reads CASSPRGDTIYF. The CDR3 DNA is TGTGCCAGCAGTCCACGGGGGGACACCATATATTTT.

This sequence joins TRBV19 and TRBJ1-2; 9 nucleotides agree with TRBD1. With V trimmed by 4 bases and J by 3 bases, 6 bases remained unmatched. Germline V CDR1 and CDR2: LNHDA, SQIVND (reference sequence). There are 15 residues in the CDR3. The CDR3 DNA follows: TGTGCCAGTAGTAGACGGGACAGGGTTGACTATGGCTACACCTTC. Amino acids: CASSRRDRVDYGYTF.

This chain connects TRBV9 to TRBJ2-2, with TRBD1 matching over 7 bases. With 1 base clipped from V and 4 bases from J, the junction kept 7 bases outside the gene matches. Germline V CDR1 and CDR2: SGDLS, YYNGEE. The CDR3 loop spans 16 amino acids. The CDR3 sequence is CASSVYRDRVTGELFF. CDR3 in DNA: TGTGCCAGCAGCGTATACCGTGACAGGGTCACCGGGGAGCTGTTTTTT.

J is TRBJ1-1 and V is TRBV21-1; the table's D call, TRBD1, was not checked against the DNA. TRBV21-1 corresponds to a pseudogene. The CDR3 extends over 13 amino acids. In DNA, the CDR3 is TGTGCCAGCAGCTGCGGACAGAACACTGAAGCTTTCTTT. Amino acids: CASSCGQNTEAFF.

This chain joins TRBV6-2 or TRBV6-3 and TRBJ1-5; D remains unclear. V gave up 5 bases and J gave up 0 bases, with 8 bases separating them. The germline V gene has CDR1 MNHEY and CDR2 SVGEGT. CDR3 length equals 14 residues. Written as DNA, the CDR3 is TGTGCCAGCAGTGCTGTCTATAGCAATCAGCCCCAGCATTTT. As protein: CASSAVYSNQPQHF.

The count of this clone is one. This rearrangement joins TRBV6-5 to TRBJ2-7; 8 bases map to TRBD1. CDR1 is MNHEY, CDR2 SVGAGI, per germline. V shed 5 bases and J 1 base; nucleotides not matched to a gene: 7. The CDR3 has 15 amino acids. The CDR3 is CASSRFGQGSYEQYF. The CDR3 DNA sequence: TGTGCCAGCAGTAGATTTGGACAGGGTTCCTACGAGCAGTACTTC.

This chain uses TRBV18 with TRBJ2-5; 9 bases align to TRBD1. Germline CDR1 and CDR2: KGHSH and LQKENI. J gave up 3 bases and V 4 bases, and 0 bases lay outside the gene matches. The CDR3 spans 13 residues. In DNA form, the CDR3 reads TGTGCCAGCTCACGGGACAGGGAAGAGACCCAGTACTTC. Protein: CASSRDREETQYF.

The table lists this clone with a count of one. The rearrangement joins TRBV5-4 to TRBJ1-2, with 11 bases lining up with TRBD1. The germline V gene has CDR1 SGHNT and CDR2 YYREEE (reference sequence). The V and J ends lost 2 bases and 7 bases, in that order; junction bases with no gene match: 10. The length of the CDR3 is 16 residues. CDR3 sequence (DNA): TGTGCCAGCAGCTTCGACGGGACAGGGGGGGTACGTGGCTACACCTTC. This codes for CASSFDGTGGVRGYTF.

This rearrangement joins TRBV5-6 to TRBJ2-1; 12 nucleotides align to TRBD1. CDR1 is SGHDT and CDR2 is YYEEEE in the germline V gene. The trim removed 4 bases at V and 7 bases at J, leaving 12 bases unmatched. The CDR3 totals 17 residues. The CDR3 loop is CASSPVAGQGAINEQFF. The CDR3 DNA is TGTGCCAGCAGCCCTGTCGCGGGACAGGGGGCGATTAATGAGCAGTTCTTC.

The CDR3 region is CATSDTQGGSYNSPLHF. In nucleotides, the CDR3 is TGTGCCACCAGTGATACCCAGGGGGGCTCCTATAATTCACCCCTCCACTTT. The rearrangement uses TRBV24-1 and TRBJ1-6, with 7 bases identical to TRBD1. The CDR3 sequence is 17 residues long. V was clipped by 3 bases and J by 0 bases; unmatched bases: 4. The germline V gene encodes CDR1 KGHDR and CDR2 SFDVKD.